The 10 T cell receptor beta chains reported below all come from one sample, sequenced in a study of early T cells in non-severe SARS-CoV-2 infection. TCRdb independently ran MiXCR on the 5' RACE reads; one entry per CDR3 protein. The sample holds around 56,000 distinct CDR3 sequences, about 8% seen once. Sequenced material: whole blood, taken at baseline. The receptors derive from an adult who was a healthcare worker with PCR-confirmed SARS-CoV-2 infection or an uninfected control (not recorded which).

This clonotype was seen at least ten times. The V and J genes are TRBV7-2 and TRBJ2-6; D is uncertain. V was shortened by 2 bases and J by 1 base, with 6 bases between the two germline ends. CDR3 length: 15 residues. Looked up from germline, CDR1 is SGHTA and CDR2 is FQGNSA. CDR3 residues: CASSLRWSGANVLTF. In DNA form, the CDR3 reads TGTGCCAGCAGCTTAAGGTGGTCTGGGGCCAACGTCCTGACTTTC. The full variable domain, in which reference TRBV7-2 and TRBJ2-6 provide the parts outside the CDR3, is GAGVSQSPSNKVTEKGKDVELRCDPISGHTALYWYRQSLGQGLEFLIYFQGNSAPDKSGLPSDRFSAERTGGSVSTLTIQRTQQEDSAVYLCASSLRWSGANVLTFGAGSRLTVL.

This clonotype was seen repeatedly, ten times or more. The genes are TRBV30 and TRBJ2-3, with TRBD2 identical over 13 bases. The V and J ends lost 5 bases and 4 bases, in that order; junction bases with no gene match: 12. The CDR3 has 17 residues. Per germline, CDR1 GTSNPN and CDR2 SVGIG (reference sequence). CDR3 sequence reads: CAWGAGLAGFRADTQYF. CDR3 sequence (DNA): TGTGCCTGGGGCGCGGGACTAGCGGGATTTCGGGCAGATACGCAGTATTTT.

This clonotype was found many times. This chain connects TRBV12-3 or TRBV12-4 to TRBJ2-1; no reliable D call. The CDR3 totals 16 residues. The ends were cut back, 1 base at V and 7 bases at J, with 17 bases in the middle. The CDR3 DNA sequence: TGTGCCAGCAGTTTAGGTTCTTCGGCGGTAGGGAATGAGCAGTTCTTC. This encodes CASSLGSSAVGNEQFF.

The J gene is TRBJ2-7, the V gene TRBV27; 7 bases are a match to TRBD1. Per the germline V gene, CDR1 is MNHEY and CDR2 is SMNVEV (reference sequence). Germline trimming cut 0 bases from V and 9 bases from J; bases unmatched to any gene: 5. The CDR3 loop spans 13 amino acids. CDR3 amino acids: CASSLSGQSGQYF. The DNA for the CDR3 is TGTGCCAGCAGTTTATCGGGACAGAGCGGGCAGTACTTC.

The sample holds many counts of this clonotype. V is TRBV19 and J is TRBJ1-2; 7 nucleotides align to TRBD1. Per the germline V gene, CDR1 is LNHDA and CDR2 is SQIVND (reference sequence). After removal of 9 bases from V and 3 bases from J, the junction contained 10 bases not matched to a gene. The CDR3 sequence is 14 residues long. The chain's CDR3 is CARGNRGLDYGYTF. Here the CDR3 DNA reads TGTGCCAGGGGGAACAGGGGTTTGGACTATGGCTACACCTTC.

This clonotype turned up a few times. The chain is built from TRBV7-3 and TRBJ2-1; D gene ambiguous. The CDR3 totals 13 residues. CDR1 SGHTA and CDR2 FQGTGA come from the germline V gene. V dropped 0 bases and J dropped 0 bases, with 0 bases sitting between them. This chain's CDR3 is CASSLTSYNEQFF. The CDR3 nucleotides are TGTGCCAGCAGCTTAACCTCCTACAATGAGCAGTTCTTC.

At least ten counts were recorded for this clonotype. The chain is built from TRBV19 and TRBJ1-5; D remains ambiguous. V was cut by 9 bases and J by 6 bases, with 21 bases left in between. CDR1 is LNHDA, CDR2 SQIVND, per germline (reference sequence). The CDR3 has 15 residues. CDR3 sequence reads: CASSELQALIQPQHF. DNA of the CDR3: TGTGCCAGCAGCGAACTTCAGGCTTTGATTCAGCCCCAGCATTTT.

V gene TRBV5-1 combines with J gene TRBJ2-5; D not certain. The germline gives CDR1 SGHRS, CDR2 YFSETQ. V gave up 0 bases and J gave up 3 bases, with 15 bases separating them. This CDR3 is 16 amino acids long. The CDR3 DNA reads as TGCGCCAGCAGCTTGGCCTCATTTGGAACTAAAGAGACCCAGTACTTC. Its translation is CASSLASFGTKETQYF.

The V gene is TRBV15, the J gene TRBJ1-6; D gene unclear. This CDR3 spans 12 amino acids. From germline, CDR1 is LNHNV and CDR2 YYDKDF (reference sequence). V was shortened by 5 bases and J by 9 bases, with 8 bases between the two germline ends. This chain's CDR3 is CATSGQSSPLHF. The CDR3, as DNA: TGTGCCACCAGCGGTCAAAGTTCACCCCTCCACTTT.

The chain couples TRBV24-1 to TRBJ2-7; D is undetermined. The CDR3 runs to 11 residues. Per the germline V gene, CDR1 is KGHDR and CDR2 is SFDVKD. Trimming took off 9 bases at V and 6 bases at J, with 11 bases between the two ends. The CDR3 nucleotides are TGTGCCACCGCCGCCTTAGGCGAGCAGTACTTC. It yields the protein CATAALGEQYF.